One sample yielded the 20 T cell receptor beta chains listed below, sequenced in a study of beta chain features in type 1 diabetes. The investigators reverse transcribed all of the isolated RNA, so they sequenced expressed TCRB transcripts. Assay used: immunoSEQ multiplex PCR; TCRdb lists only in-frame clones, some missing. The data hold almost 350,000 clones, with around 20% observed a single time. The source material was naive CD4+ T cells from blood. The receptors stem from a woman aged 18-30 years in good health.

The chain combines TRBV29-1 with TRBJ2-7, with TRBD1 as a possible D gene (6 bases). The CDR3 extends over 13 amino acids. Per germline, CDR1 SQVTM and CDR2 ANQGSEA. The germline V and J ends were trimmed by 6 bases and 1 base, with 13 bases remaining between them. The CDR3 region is CSVQTQGSYEQYF. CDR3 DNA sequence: TGCAGCGTGCAGACCCAGGGGTCCTACGAGCAGTACTTC.

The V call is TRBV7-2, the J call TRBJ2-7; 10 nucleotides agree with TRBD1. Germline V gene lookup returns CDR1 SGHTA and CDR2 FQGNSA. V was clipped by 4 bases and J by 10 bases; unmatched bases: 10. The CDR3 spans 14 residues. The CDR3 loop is CASSSGQGTTSQYF. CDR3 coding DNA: TGTGCCAGCAGCTCGGGACAGGGGACAACGAGTCAGTACTTC. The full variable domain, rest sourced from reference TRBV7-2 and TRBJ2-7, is GAGVSQSPSNKVTEKGKDVELRCDPISGHTALYWYRQSLGQGLEFLIYFQGNSAPDKSGLPSDRFSAERTGGSVSTLTIQRTQQEDSAVYLCASSSGQGTTSQYFGPGTRLTVT.

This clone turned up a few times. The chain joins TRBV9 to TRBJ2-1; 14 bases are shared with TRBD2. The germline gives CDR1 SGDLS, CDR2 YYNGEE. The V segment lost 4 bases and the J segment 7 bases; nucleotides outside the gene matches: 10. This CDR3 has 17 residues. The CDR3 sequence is CASSPGTSGSWINEQFF. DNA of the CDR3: TGTGCCAGCAGCCCTGGGACTAGCGGGAGCTGGATAAATGAGCAGTTCTTC.

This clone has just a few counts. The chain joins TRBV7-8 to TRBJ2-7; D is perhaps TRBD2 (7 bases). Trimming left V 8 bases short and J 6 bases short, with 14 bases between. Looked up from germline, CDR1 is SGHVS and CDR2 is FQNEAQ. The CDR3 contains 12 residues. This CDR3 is CASGGGLGEQYF. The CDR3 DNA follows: TGTGCCAGCGGGGGGGGGCTCGGCGAGCAGTACTTC.

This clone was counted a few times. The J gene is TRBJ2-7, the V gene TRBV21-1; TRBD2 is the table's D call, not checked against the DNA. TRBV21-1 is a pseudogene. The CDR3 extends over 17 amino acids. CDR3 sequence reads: CAIPRDRGTSGGNEQYF. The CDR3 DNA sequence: TGTGCCATCCCTCGGGACAGGGGCACTAGCGGGGGTAACGAGCAGTACTTC.

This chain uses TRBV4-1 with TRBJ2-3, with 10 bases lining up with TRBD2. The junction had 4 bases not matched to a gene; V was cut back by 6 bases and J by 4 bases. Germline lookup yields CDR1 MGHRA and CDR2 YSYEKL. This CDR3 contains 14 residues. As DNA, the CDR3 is TGCGCCAGCAGAGTAGCGGGAGGTTCAGATACGCAGTATTTT. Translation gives CASRVAGGSDTQYF.

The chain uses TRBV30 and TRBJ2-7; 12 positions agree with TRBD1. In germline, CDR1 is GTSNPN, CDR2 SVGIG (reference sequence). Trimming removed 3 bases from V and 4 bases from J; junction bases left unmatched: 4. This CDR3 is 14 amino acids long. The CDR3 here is CAWSGTGGVYEQYF. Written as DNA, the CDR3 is TGTGCCTGGAGCGGGACAGGGGGCGTATACGAGCAGTACTTC.

The CDR3 DNA reads TGCGCCAGCAGCATCCGTGACAGGGGAAGTGGCACTGAAGCTTTCTTT. This sequence encodes CASSIRDRGSGTEAFF. The chain is built from TRBV5-1 and TRBJ1-1; 8 nucleotides match TRBD1. This CDR3 is built from 16 residues. V shed 4 bases and J 4 bases; nucleotides not matched to a gene: 12. Per germline, CDR1 SGHRS and CDR2 YFSETQ.

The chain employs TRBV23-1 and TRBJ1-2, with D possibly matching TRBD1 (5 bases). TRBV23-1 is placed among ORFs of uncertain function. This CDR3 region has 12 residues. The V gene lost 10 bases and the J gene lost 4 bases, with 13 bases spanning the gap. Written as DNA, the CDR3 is TGCGCCACCATGAGCCAGGGCTATGGCTACACCTTC. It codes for CATMSQGYGYTF.

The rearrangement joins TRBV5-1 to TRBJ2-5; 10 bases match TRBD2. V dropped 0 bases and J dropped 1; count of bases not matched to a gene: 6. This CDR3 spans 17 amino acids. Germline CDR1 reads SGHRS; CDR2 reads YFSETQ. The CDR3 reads CASSLAGAGGPQETQYF. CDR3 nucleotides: TGCGCCAGCAGCTTGGCCGGAGCGGGAGGGCCCCAAGAGACCCAGTACTTC.

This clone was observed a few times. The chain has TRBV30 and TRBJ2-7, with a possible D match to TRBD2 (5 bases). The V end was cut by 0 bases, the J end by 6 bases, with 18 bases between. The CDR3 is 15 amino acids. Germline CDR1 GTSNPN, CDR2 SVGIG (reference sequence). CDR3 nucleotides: TGTGCCTGGAGTGTCCGAGCGGACCAACGAGGCGAGCAGTACTTC. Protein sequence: CAWSVRADQRGEQYF.

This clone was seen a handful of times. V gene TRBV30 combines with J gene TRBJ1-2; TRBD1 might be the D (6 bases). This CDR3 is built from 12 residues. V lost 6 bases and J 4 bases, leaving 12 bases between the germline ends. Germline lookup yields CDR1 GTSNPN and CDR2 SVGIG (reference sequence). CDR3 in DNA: TGTGCCTGTTCATCAGGGGCCTATGGCTACACCTTC. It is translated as CACSSGAYGYTF.

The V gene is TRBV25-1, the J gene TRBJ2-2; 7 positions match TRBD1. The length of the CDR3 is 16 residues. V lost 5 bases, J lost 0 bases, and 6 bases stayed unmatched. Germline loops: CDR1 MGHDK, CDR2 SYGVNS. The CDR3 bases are TGTGCCAGCAGTCCACTCGGGACAGCGAACACCGGGGAGCTGTTTTTT. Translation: CASSPLGTANTGELFF.

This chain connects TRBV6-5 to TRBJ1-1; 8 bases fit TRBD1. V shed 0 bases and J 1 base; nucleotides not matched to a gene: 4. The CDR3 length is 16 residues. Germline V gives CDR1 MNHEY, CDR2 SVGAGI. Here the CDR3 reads CASSYSSRGRNTEAFF. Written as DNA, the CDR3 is TGTGCCAGCAGTTACTCGAGCAGGGGGCGGAACACTGAAGCTTTCTTT.

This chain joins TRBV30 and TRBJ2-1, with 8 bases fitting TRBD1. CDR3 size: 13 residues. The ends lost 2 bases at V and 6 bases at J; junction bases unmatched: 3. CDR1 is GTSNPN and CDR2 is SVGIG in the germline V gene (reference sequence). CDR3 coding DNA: TGTGCCTGGAGTACCGGACAGGGCAATGAGCAGTTCTTC. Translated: CAWSTGQGNEQFF. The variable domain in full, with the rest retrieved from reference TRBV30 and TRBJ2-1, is SQTIHQWPATLVQPVGSPLSLECTVEGTSNPNLYWYRQAAGRGLQLLFYSVGIGQISSEVPQNLSASRPQDRQFILSSKKLLLSDSGFYLCAWSTGQGNEQFFGPGTRLTVL.

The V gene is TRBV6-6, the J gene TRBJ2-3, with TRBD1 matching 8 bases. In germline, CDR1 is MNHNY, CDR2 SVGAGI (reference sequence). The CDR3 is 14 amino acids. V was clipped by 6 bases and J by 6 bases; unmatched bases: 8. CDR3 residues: CASRGTGREDTQYF. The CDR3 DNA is TGTGCCAGCAGGGGGACAGGCAGGGAGGATACGCAGTATTTT.

The CDR3, as DNA: TGCAGCGTTTCCACTAGCCACTACGAGCAGTACTTC. Translated: CSVSTSHYEQYF. The chain combines TRBV29-1 with TRBJ2-7, with D possibly being TRBD2 (6 bases). Trimming pared 5 bases from V and 3 bases from J, leaving 11 bases between. The CDR3 totals 12 residues. CDR1 is SQVTM, CDR2 ANQGSEA, per germline.

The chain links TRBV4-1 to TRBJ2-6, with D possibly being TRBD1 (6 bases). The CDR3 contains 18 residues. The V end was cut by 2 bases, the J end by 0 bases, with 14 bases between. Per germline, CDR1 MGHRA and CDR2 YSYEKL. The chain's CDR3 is CASSQLQGLHSGANVLTF. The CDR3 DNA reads TGCGCCAGCAGCCAACTTCAGGGGCTCCACTCTGGGGCCAACGTCCTGACTTTC.

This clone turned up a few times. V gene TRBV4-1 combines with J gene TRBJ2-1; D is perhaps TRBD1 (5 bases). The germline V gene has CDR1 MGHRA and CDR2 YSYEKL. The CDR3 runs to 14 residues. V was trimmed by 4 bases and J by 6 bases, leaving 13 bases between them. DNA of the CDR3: TGCGCCAGCAGCCCGTCTGACAGCCGCAATGAGCAGTTCTTC. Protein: CASSPSDSRNEQFF.

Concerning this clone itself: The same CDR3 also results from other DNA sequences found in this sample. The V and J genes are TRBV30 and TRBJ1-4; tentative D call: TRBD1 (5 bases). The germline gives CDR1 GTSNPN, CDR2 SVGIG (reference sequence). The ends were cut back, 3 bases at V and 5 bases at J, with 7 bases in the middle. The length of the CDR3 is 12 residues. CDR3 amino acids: CAWRRGNEKLFF. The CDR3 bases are TGTGCCTGGAGAAGGGGAAATGAAAAACTGTTTTTT.